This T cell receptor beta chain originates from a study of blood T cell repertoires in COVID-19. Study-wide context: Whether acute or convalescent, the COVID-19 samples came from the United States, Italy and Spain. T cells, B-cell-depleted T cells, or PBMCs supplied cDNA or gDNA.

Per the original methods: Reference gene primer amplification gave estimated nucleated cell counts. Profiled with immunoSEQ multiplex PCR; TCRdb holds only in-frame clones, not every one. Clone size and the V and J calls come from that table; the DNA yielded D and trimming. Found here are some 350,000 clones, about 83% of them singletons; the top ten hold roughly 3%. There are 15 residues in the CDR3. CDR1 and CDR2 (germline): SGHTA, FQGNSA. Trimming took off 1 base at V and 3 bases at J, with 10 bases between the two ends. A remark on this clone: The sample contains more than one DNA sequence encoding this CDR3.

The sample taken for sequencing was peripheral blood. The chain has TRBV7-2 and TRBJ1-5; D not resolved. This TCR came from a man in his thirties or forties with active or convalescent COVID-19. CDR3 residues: CASSLGAGFNQPQHF. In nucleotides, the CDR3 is TGTGCCAGCAGCTTAGGGGCAGGATTCAATCAGCCCCAGCATTTT.